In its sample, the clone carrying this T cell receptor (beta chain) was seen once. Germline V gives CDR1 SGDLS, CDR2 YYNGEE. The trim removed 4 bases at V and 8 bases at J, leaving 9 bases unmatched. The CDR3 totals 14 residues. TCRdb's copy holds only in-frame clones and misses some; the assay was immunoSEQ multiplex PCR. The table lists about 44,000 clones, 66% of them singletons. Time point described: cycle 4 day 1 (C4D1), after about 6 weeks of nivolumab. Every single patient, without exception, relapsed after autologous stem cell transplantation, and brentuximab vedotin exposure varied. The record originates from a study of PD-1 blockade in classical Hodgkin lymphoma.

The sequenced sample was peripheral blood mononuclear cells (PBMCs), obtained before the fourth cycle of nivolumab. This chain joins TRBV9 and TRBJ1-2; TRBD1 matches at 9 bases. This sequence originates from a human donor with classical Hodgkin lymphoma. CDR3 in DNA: TGTGCCAGCAGCTCCCAACAGGGGGCGGACGGCTACACCTTC. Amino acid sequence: CASSSQQGADGYTF.